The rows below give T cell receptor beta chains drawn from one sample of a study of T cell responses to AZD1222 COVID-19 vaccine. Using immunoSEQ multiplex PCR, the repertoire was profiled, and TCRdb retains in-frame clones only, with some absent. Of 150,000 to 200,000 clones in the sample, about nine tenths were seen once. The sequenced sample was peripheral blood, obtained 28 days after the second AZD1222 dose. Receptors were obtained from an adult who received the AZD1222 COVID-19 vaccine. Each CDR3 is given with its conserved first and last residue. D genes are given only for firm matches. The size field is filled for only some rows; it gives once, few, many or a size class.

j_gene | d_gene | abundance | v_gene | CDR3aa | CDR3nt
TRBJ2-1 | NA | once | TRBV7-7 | CASSLISGAGRGEQFF | TGTGCCAGCAGCTTAATATCCGGGGCGGGCAGGGGTGAGCAGTTCTTC
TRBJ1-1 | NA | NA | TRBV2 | CASREQGTGEAFF | TGTGCCAGCAGGGAACAGGGAACGGGTGAAGCTTTCTTT
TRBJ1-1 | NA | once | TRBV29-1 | CSGTLFRLNTEAFF | TGCAGCGGTACCCTCTTCCGGCTGAACACTGAAGCTTTCTTT
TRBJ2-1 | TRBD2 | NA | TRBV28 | CASSPGTSGYNEQFF | TGTGCCAGCAGTCCCGGGACTAGCGGATACAATGAGCAGTTCTTC
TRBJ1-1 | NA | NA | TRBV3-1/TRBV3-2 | CASSQLLVNTEAFF | TGTGCCAGCAGCCAATTACTTGTGAACACTGAAGCTTTCTTT
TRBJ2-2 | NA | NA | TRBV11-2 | CASSGGPGTTGELFF | TGTGCCAGCAGCGGAGGACCGGGGACGACCGGGGAGCTGTTTTTT
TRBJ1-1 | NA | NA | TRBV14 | CASSQGRTEAFF | TGTGCCAGCAGCCAAGGGAGGACTGAAGCTTTCTTT
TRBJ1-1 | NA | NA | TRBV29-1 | CSARDGRNMNTEAFF | TGCAGCGCCCGGGACGGACGAAACATGAACACTGAAGCTTTCTTT
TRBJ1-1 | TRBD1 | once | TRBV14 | CASSPNRGQNTEAFF | TGTGCCAGCAGCCCAAACAGGGGCCAGAACACTGAAGCTTTCTTT
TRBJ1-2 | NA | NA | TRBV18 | CASSPVDDAPRRGYTF | TGTGCCAGCTCACCCGTCGATGACGCCCCCAGGAGAGGCTACACCTTC
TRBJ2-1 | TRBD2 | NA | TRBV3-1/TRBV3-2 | CASSQGTSGRHNEQFF | TGTGCCAGCAGCCAAGGGACTAGCGGGAGGCACAATGAGCAGTTCTTC
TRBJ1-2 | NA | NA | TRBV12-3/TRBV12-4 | CASTTLSGGYTF | TGTGCCAGCACCACCCTCTCGGGTGGCTACACCTTC
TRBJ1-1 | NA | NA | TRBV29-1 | CSVAKANTEAFF | TGCAGCGTTGCCAAGGCAAACACTGAAGCTTTCTTT
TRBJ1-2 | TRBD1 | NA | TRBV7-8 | CASSPGQALNYGYTF | TGTGCCAGCAGCCCGGGACAGGCTCTTAACTATGGCTACACCTTC
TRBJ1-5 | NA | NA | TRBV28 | CASRPGIVGQPQHF | TGTGCCAGCAGGCCAGGTATAGTAGGTCAGCCCCAGCATTTT
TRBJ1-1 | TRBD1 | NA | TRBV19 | CASSRGQGAATEAFF | TGTGCCAGTAGTAGAGGACAGGGGGCTGCCACTGAAGCTTTCTTT
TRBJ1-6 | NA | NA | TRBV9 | CASSSGDRNNSPLHF | TGTGCCAGCAGCTCAGGGGATCGGAATAATTCACCCCTCCACTTT